Shown below are 7 T cell receptor beta chains from a single sample sequenced in a study of cytomegalovirus exposure and HLA in healthy donors. Primers included in the PCR were 60 Vbeta and 13 Jbeta primers. Generated by immunoSEQ multiplex PCR, the TCRdb table keeps only in-frame clones and is missing some. The sample includes 50,000 to 65,000 clones, roughly 73% of them seen just once. Sequencing was performed on PBMCs. These receptor sequences come from a man aged 18 to 29 in good health and CMV-seronegative.

The chain uses TRBV4-2 and TRBJ2-7; a possible D gene is TRBD1 (6 bases). This CDR3 region has 16 residues. V was clipped by 4 bases and J by 0 bases, with 16 bases between them. CDR1 LGHNA and CDR2 YNFKEQ come from the germline V gene. The CDR3 DNA reads TGTGCCAGCAGCCGAGTCCTATCGGACAGCTCCTACGAGCAGTACTTC. Protein product: CASSRVLSDSSYEQYF.

J is TRBJ1-2 and V is TRBV29-1, with TRBD1 matching over 7 bases. The germline V gene has CDR1 SQVTM and CDR2 ANQGSEA. The CDR3 spans 11 residues. V was clipped by 6 bases and J by 5 bases; unmatched bases: 3. CDR3 residues: CSVGQDYGYTF. CDR3 nucleotides: TGCAGCGTCGGACAGGATTATGGCTACACCTTC.

The J gene is TRBJ1-5, the V gene TRBV2; the match to TRBD1 covers 8 bases. After removal of 9 bases from V and 3 bases from J, the junction contained 13 bases not matched to a gene. The CDR3 sequence is 16 residues long. Germline values: CDR1 SNHLY, CDR2 FYNNEI. The CDR3 protein is CASGAGGGGNNQPQHF. In DNA form, the CDR3 reads TGTGCCAGTGGAGCAGGGGGCGGGGGAAACAATCAGCCCCAGCATTTT.

The CDR3 DNA sequence: TGTGCCAGCAGTCCAGGGACAGCAACTAATGAAAAACTGTTTTTT. It codes for CASSPGTATNEKLFF. The chain uses TRBV28 and TRBJ1-4, with 7 bases fitting TRBD1. CDR1 and CDR2 from the germline V gene are MDHEN and SYDVKM. With 5 bases clipped from V and 0 bases from J, the junction kept 3 bases outside the gene matches. This CDR3 contains 15 residues.

In its sample, this clone was seen once. The chain is built from TRBV7-2 and TRBJ2-7; no reliable D call. CDR1 and CDR2 (germline): SGHTA, FQGNSA. The V end lost 3 bases, the J end lost 0 bases, and 18 bases lay between the germline ends. The CDR3 length is 17 residues. CDR3 sequence (DNA): TGTGCCAGCAGCTTTATTGTGGGCACCGGTCCCTCCTACGAGCAGTACTTC. This gives the protein CASSFIVGTGPSYEQYF.

The rearrangement uses TRBV10-2 and TRBJ2-7; 9 bases agree with TRBD2. The CDR3 runs 12 residues. Trimming removed 2 bases from V and 7 bases from J; junction bases left unmatched: 0. Germline V lookup: CDR1 WSHSY, CDR2 SAAADI. CDR3 in DNA: TGCGCCAGCAGTGAGCTAGCGGGGGAGCAGTACTTC. As protein: CASSELAGEQYF.

The chain is built from TRBV7-2 and TRBJ2-4, with a weak D call TRBD2 (6 bases). Looked up from germline, CDR1 is SGHTA and CDR2 is FQGNSA. CDR3 length: 18 residues. V shed 0 bases and J shed 8 bases, with 23 bases lying between them. CDR3 DNA sequence: TGTGCCAGCAGCTTAGCGCAGTTTTGGGGGGACGGATCTTACATTCAGTACTTC. Translating it yields CASSLAQFWGDGSYIQYF.